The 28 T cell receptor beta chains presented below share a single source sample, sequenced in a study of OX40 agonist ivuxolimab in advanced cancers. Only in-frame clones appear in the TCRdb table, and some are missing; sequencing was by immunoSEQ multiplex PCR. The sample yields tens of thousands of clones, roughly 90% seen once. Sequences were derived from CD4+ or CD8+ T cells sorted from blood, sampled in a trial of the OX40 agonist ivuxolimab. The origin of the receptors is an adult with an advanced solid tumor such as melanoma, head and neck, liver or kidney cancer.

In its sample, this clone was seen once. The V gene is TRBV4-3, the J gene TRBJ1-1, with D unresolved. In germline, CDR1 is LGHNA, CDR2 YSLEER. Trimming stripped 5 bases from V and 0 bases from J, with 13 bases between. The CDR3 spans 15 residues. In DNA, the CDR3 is TGCGCCAGCAGCTTATACAGCAGAATGAACACTGAAGCTTTCTTT. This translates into CASSLYSRMNTEAFF.

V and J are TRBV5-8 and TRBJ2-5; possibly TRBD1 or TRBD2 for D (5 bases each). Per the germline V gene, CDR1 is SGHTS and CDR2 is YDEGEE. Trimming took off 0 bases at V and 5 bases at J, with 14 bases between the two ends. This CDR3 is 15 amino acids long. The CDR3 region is CASSLEPTWGETQYF. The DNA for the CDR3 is TGTGCCAGCAGCTTGGAACCCACTTGGGGGGAGACCCAGTACTTC.

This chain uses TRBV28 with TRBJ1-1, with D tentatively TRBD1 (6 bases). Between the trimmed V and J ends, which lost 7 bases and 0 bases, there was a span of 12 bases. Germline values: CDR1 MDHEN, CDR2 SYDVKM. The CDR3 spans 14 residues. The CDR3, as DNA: TGTGCCAGCACCCCCGGACAGCTGAACACTGAAGCTTTCTTT. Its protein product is CASTPGQLNTEAFF.

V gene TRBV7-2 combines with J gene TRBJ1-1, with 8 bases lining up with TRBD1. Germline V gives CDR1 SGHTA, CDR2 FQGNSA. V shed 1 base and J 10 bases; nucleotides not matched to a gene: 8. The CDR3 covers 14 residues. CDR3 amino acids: CASSLGTGTGVAFF. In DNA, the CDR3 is TGTGCCAGCAGCTTAGGGACAGGGACTGGTGTAGCTTTCTTT.

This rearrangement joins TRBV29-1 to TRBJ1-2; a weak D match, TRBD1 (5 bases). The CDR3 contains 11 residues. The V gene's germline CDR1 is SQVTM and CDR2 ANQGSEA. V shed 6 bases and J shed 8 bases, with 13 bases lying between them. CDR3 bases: TGCAGCGTGGCCAGGGATCGGGGCTACACCTTC. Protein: CSVARDRGYTF.

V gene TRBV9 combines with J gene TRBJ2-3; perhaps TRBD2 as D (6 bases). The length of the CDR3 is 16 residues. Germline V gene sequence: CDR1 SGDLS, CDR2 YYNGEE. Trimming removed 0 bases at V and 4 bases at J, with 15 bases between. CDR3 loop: CASSVVPGTGADTQYF. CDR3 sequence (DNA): TGTGCCAGCAGCGTAGTTCCGGGGACTGGCGCAGATACGCAGTATTTT.

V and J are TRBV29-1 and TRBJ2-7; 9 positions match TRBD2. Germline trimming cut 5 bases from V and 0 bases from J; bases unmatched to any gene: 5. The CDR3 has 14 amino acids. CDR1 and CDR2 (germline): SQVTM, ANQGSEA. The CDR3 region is CSVTVAGVSYEQYF. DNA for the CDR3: TGCAGCGTTACCGTAGCGGGAGTCTCCTACGAGCAGTACTTC.

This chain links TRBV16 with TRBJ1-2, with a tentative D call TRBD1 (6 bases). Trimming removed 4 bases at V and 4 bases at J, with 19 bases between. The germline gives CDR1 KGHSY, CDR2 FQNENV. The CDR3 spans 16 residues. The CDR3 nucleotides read TGTGCCAGCAGCCCTCGACAGGTTTGGGACGGCTATGGCTACACCTTC. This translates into CASSPRQVWDGYGYTF. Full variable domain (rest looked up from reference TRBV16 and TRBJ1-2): GEEVAQTPKHLVRGEGQKAKLYCAPIKGHSYVFWYQQVLKNEFKFLISFQNENVFDETGMPKERFSAKCLPNSPCSLEIQATKLEDSAVYFCASSPRQVWDGYGYTFGSGTRLTVV.

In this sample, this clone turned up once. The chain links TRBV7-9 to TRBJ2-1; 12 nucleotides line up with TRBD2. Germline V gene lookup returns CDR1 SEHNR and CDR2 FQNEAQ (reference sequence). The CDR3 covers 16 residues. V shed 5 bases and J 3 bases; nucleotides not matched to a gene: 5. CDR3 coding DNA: TGTGCCAGCAGCGATGGACTAGCGGGACTCTACAATGAGCAGTTCTTC. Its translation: CASSDGLAGLYNEQFF.

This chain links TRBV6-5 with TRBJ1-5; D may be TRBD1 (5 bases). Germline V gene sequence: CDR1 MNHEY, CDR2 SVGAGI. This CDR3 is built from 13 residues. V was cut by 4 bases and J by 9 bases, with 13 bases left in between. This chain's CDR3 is CASSSRGELPQHF. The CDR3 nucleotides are TGTGCCAGCAGTTCCCGGGGGGAGTTGCCCCAGCATTTT.

DNA for the CDR3: TGTGCCAGCAGATCTACTTCAGGTCCCCAAGAGACCCAGTACTTC. This encodes CASRSTSGPQETQYF. The chain links TRBV6-5 to TRBJ2-5; D is uncertain. The germline V gene encodes CDR1 MNHEY and CDR2 SVGAGI. The CDR3 covers 15 residues. V was shortened by 6 bases and J by 1 base, with 15 bases between the two germline ends.

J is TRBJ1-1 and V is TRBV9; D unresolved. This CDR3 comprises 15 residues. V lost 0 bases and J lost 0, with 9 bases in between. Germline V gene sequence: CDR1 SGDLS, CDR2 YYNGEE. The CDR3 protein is CASSVGVTMNTEAFF. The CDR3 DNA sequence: TGTGCCAGCAGCGTAGGTGTCACCATGAACACTGAAGCTTTCTTT. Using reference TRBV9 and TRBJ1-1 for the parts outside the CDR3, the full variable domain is DSGVTQTPKHLITATGQRVTLRCSPRSGDLSVYWYQQSLDQGLQFLIQYYNGEERAKGNILERFSAQQFPDLHSELNLSSLELGDSALYFCASSVGVTMNTEAFFGQGTRLTVV.

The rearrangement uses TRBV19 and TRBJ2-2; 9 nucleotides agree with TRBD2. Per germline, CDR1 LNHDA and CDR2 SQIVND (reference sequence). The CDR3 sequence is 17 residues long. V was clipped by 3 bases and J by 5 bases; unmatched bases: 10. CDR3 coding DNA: TGTGCCAGTAGTATTGGGGCGGGAGGGCCTTTGACCGGGGAGCTGTTTTTT. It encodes CASSIGAGGPLTGELFF.

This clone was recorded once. The CDR3 DNA reads as TGTGCCAGCAGTTTATCGCCCGGCAGGTCCTACAATGAGCAGTTCTTC. Residues: CASSLSPGRSYNEQFF. The rearrangement joins TRBV27 to TRBJ2-1; D remains ambiguous. In germline, CDR1 is MNHEY, CDR2 SMNVEV (reference sequence). Trimming took off 0 bases at V and 1 base at J, with 10 bases between the two ends. The CDR3 length is 16 residues.

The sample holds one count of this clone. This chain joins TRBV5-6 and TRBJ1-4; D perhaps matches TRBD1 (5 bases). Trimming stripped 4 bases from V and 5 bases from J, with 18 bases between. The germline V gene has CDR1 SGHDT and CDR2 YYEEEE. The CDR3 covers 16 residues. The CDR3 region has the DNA TGTGCCAGCAGCCAAGGGACGGGCACAGCGAATGAAAAACTGTTTTTT. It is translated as CASSQGTGTANEKLFF.

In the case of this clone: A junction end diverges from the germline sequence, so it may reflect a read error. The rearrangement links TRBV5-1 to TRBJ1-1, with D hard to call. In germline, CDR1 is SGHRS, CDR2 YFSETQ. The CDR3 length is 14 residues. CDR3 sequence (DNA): TGTGCCAGCAGCTTGATGGGTTATGGAACTGAAGCTTTCTTT. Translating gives CASSLMGYGTEAFF.

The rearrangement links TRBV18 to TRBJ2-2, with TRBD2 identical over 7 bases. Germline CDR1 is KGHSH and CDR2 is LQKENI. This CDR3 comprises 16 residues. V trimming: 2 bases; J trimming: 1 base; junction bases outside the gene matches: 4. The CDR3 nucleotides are TGTGCCAGCTCACCATGGGCGGGAGTGAACACCGGGGAGCTGTTTTTT. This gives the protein CASSPWAGVNTGELFF.

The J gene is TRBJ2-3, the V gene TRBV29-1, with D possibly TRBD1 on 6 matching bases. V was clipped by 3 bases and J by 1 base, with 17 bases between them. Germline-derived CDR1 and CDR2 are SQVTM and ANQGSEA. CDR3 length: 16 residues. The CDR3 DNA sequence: TGCAGCGTTGATTCTTCGGGACAAGTGGGCACAGATACGCAGTATTTT. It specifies CSVDSSGQVGTDTQYF.

The CDR3 sequence: CSVDGPRGLGTDTQYF. CDR3 sequence (DNA): TGCAGCGTTGATGGGCCCCGGGGGCTAGGCACAGATACGCAGTATTTT. The V call is TRBV29-1, the J call TRBJ2-3; D tentatively reads TRBD1 or TRBD2 (6 bases each). The CDR3 extends over 16 amino acids. Per germline, CDR1 SQVTM and CDR2 ANQGSEA. V was pared by 3 bases and J by 1 base, with 17 bases between.

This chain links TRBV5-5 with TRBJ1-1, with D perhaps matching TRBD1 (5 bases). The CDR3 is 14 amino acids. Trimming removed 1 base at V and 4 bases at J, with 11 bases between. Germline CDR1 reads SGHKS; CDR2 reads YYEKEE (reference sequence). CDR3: CASSLYVGGTEAFF. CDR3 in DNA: TGTGCCAGCAGCTTGTACGTTGGGGGCACTGAAGCTTTCTTT. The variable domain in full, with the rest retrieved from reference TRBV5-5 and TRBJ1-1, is DAGVTQSPTHLIKTRGQQVTLRCSPISGHKSVSWYQQVLGQGPQFIFQYYEKEERGRGNFPDRFSARQFPNYSSELNVNALLLGDSALYLCASSLYVGGTEAFFGQGTRLTVV.

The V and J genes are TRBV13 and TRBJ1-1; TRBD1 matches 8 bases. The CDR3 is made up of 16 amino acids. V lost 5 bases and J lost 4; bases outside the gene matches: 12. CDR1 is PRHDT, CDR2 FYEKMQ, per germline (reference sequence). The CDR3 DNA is TGTGCCAGCAGCCTCGCCCGGACAGGGCGGGGCACTGAAGCTTTCTTT. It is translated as CASSLARTGRGTEAFF.

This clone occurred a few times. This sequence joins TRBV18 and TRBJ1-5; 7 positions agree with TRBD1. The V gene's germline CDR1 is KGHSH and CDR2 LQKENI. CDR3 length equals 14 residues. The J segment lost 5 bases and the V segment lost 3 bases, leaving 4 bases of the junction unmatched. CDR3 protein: CASSPLTGHQPQHF. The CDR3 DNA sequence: TGTGCCAGCTCACCGCTGACAGGGCATCAGCCCCAGCATTTT.

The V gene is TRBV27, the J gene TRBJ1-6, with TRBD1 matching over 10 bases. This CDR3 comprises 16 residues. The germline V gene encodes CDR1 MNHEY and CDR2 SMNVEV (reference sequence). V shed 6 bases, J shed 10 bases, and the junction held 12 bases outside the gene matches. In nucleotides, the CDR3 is TGTGCCAGCAGAATTTACCAGGGACAGGGGACCTCACCCCTCCACTTT. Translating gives CASRIYQGQGTSPLHF.

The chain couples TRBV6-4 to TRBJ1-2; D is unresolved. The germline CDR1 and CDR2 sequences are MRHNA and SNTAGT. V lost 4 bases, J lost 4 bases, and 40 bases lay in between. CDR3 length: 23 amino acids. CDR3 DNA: TGTGCCAGCAGTGGCTCCACCTGCATCGGAAAGACCTATGGCATCGGAAAGACCTATGGCTACACCTTC. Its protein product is CASSGSTCIGKTYGIGKTYGYTF.

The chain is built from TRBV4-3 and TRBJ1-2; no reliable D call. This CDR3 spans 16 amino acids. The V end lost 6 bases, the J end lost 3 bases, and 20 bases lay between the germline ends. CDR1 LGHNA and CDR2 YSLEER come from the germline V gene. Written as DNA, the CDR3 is TGCGCCAGCAGTAGGATTTGGGCTACCGACGACTATGGCTACACCTTC. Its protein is CASSRIWATDDYGYTF.

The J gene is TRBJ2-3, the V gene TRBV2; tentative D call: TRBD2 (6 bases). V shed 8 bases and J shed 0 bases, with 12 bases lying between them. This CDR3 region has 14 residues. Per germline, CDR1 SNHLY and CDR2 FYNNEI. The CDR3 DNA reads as TGTGCCAGCGGCCTAGCGCGAAGCACAGATACGCAGTATTTT. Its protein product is CASGLARSTDTQYF.

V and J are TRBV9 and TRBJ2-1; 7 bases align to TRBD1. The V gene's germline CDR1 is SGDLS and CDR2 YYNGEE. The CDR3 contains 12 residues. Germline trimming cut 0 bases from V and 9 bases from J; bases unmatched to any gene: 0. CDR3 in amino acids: CASSVDRGEQFF. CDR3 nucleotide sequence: TGTGCCAGCAGCGTAGACAGGGGTGAGCAGTTCTTC.

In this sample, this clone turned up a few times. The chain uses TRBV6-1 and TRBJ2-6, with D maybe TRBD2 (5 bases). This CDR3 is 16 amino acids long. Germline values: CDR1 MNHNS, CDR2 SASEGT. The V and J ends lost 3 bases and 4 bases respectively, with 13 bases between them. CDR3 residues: CASSDWNTRGANVLTF. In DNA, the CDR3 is TGTGCCAGCAGTGATTGGAATACTAGGGGGGCCAACGTCCTGACTTTC.